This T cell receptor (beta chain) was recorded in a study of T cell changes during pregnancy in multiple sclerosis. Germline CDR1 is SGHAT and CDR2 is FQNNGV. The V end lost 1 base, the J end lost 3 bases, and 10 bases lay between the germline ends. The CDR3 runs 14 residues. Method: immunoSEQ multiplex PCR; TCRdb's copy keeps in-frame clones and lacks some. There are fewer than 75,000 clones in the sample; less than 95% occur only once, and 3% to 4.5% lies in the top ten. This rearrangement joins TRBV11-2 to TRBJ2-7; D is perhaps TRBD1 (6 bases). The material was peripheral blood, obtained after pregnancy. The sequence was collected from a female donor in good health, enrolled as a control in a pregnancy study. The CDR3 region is CASSLVQGFYEQYF. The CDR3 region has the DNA TGTGCCAGCAGCTTAGTGCAGGGGTTCTACGAGCAGTACTTC.